This T cell receptor (beta chain) was retrieved from a study of T cell changes during pregnancy in multiple sclerosis. The assay was immunoSEQ multiplex PCR, and TCRdb's table has in-frame clones only and misses some. Altogether some 110,000 clones are present, 90% to 95% being singletons, with the ten largest covering roughly 1.4%. This TCR was sampled from a female donor with multiple sclerosis, enrolled in a pregnancy study. Sequencing used peripheral blood, obtained in the third trimester of pregnancy.

The CDR3 protein is CASSLNRDEKLFF. Here the CDR3 DNA reads TGCGCCAGCAGCTTGAATCGGGATGAAAAACTGTTTTTT. V gene TRBV5-1 combines with J gene TRBJ1-4, with unresolved D. This CDR3 region has 13 residues. From germline, CDR1 is SGHRS and CDR2 YFSETQ. The germline V and J ends were trimmed by 1 base and 6 bases, with 7 bases remaining between them.